The clone carrying this T cell receptor beta chain came up a few times. Its antigen is still unknown. These data come from a study of response to subunit inactivated influenza vaccine. Study-wide results and caveats: Authors suggested each seasonal flu vaccination may recruit only limited numbers of new T cells.

TCRdb re-called the RT-PCR reads through MiXCR, storing one row per CDR3 protein. The table shows 400,000 to 650,000 distinct CDR3 sequences, with approximately 7.8% occurring only once. The TCR comes from a man aged 50-75 years who received an inactivated influenza vaccine. Sequenced here: PBMCs from blood, sampled less than 30 months after vaccination.

The CDR3, as DNA: TGCAGTGCTAGGGAACCCGGGGTCCAAGAGACCCAGTACTTC. This encodes CSAREPGVQETQYF. This rearrangement joins TRBV20-1 to TRBJ2-5, with D possibly matching TRBD2 (5 bases). CDR1 DFQATT and CDR2 SNEGSKA come from the germline V gene (reference sequence). With 3 bases removed from V and 1 base from J, the gap between germline ends came to 12 bases. The CDR3 is 14 residues long.